Listed here are 21 T cell receptor beta chains from one sample, sequenced in a study of blood T cell repertoires in COVID-19. Clones were sequenced by immunoSEQ multiplex PCR, and TCRdb holds only the in-frame ones, with some missing. The table lists about 530,000 clones, roughly 89% of them singletons. The sequenced material came from peripheral blood. The receptors originated from a woman between 50 and 59 years old with COVID-19, enrolled during active disease.

The V and J genes are TRBV28 and TRBJ1-2; D is undetermined. The CDR3 is made up of 11 amino acids. Germline V CDR1 and CDR2: MDHEN, SYDVKM. Trimming removed 6 bases from V and 3 bases from J, with 5 bases in between. CDR3 loop: CASSRDYGYTF. As DNA, the CDR3 is TGTGCCAGCAGCCGGGACTATGGCTACACCTTC.

CDR3 DNA sequence: TGTGCCAGCAGCCCCAGGGACTTCTGGAGCTCCTACAATGAGCAGTTCTTC. Amino acids: CASSPRDFWSSYNEQFF. The gene calls are TRBV9 and TRBJ2-1; tentative D call: TRBD2 (6 bases). Germline V CDR1 and CDR2: SGDLS, YYNGEE. This CDR3 has 17 amino acids. V lost 4 bases and J lost 0, with 17 bases in between.

This chain links TRBV6-4 with TRBJ2-2, with D possibly being TRBD2 (5 bases). The ends were cut back, 6 bases at V and 6 bases at J, with 11 bases in the middle. There are 13 residues in the CDR3. Germline CDR1 is MRHNA and CDR2 is SNTAGT. The CDR3 DNA reads as TGTGCCAGCAGAAGGCACGGGGCCGGGGAGCTGTTTTTT. It encodes CASRRHGAGELFF.

The gene calls are TRBV25-1 and TRBJ1-1, with a weak D call TRBD1 (5 bases). The germline CDR1 and CDR2 sequences are MGHDK and SYGVNS. Trimming took 4 bases from V and 7 from J, leaving 13 bases between them. CDR3 size: 13 residues. CDR3 region: CASSGEGRDEAFF. CDR3 bases: TGTGCCAGCAGTGGGGAGGGGAGGGATGAAGCTTTCTTT.

The V gene is TRBV30, the J gene TRBJ2-5; 8 positions match TRBD1. Germline V gives CDR1 GTSNPN, CDR2 SVGIG (reference sequence). The CDR3 runs 13 residues. V gave up 4 bases and J gave up 5 bases; unmatched junction bases: 6. The CDR3 sequence is CAWTGGNGETQYF. Here the CDR3 DNA reads TGTGCCTGGACAGGGGGCAATGGGGAGACCCAGTACTTC.

The gene calls are TRBV9 and TRBJ1-2; no reliable D call. CDR1 and CDR2 from the germline V gene are SGDLS and YYNGEE. V was trimmed by 2 bases and J by 8 bases, leaving 13 bases between them. This CDR3 has 13 amino acids. DNA of the CDR3: TGTGCCAGCAGCGTTCGCCCTCGGGAGGGCTACACCTTC. It is translated as CASSVRPREGYTF.

The chain joins TRBV19 to TRBJ2-2; 9 bases match TRBD1. V dropped 7 bases and J dropped 0; count of bases not matched to a gene: 3. The germline CDR1 and CDR2 sequences are LNHDA and SQIVND (reference sequence). The CDR3 extends over 15 amino acids. The CDR3, as DNA: TGTGCCAGTACCCGACAGGGGGCGAACACCGGGGAGCTGTTTTTT. It encodes CASTRQGANTGELFF. Full variable domain (rest looked up from reference TRBV19 and TRBJ2-2): DGGITQSPKYLFRKEGQNVTLSCEQNLNHDAMYWYRQDPGQGLRLIYYSQIVNDFQKGDIAEGYSVSREKKESFPLTVTSAQKNPTAFYLCASTRQGANTGELFFGEGSRLTVL.

V gene TRBV6-1 combines with J gene TRBJ1-1, with D unclear. V was pared by 2 bases and J by 4 bases, with 14 bases between. CDR3 length: 15 amino acids. The germline V gene encodes CDR1 MNHNS and CDR2 SASEGT. The DNA for the CDR3 is TGTGCCAGCAGTGAATTTGAGGGAGTTGGCACTGAAGCTTTCTTT. Protein product: CASSEFEGVGTEAFF.

The genes are TRBV19 and TRBJ2-7, with TRBD1 matching 11 bases. Germline CDR1 LNHDA, CDR2 SQIVND (reference sequence). CDR3 length: 15 residues. Trimming cost V 6 bases and J 2 bases; bases outside gene matches: 6. As DNA, the CDR3 is TGTGCCAGTAGCCAACGGACAGGGGGCCCCTACGAGCAGTACTTC. Amino acids: CASSQRTGGPYEQYF.

This clone was picked up a small number of times. V gene TRBV20-1 combines with J gene TRBJ2-3, with 9 positions matching TRBD2. This CDR3 comprises 17 residues. CDR1 DFQATT and CDR2 SNEGSKA come from the germline V gene (reference sequence). V was pared by 3 bases and J by 4 bases, with 14 bases of the junction left unmatched. The CDR3 coding sequence is TGCAGTGCTAGTCTCCCTAGCGGGGCGGTACGCGCAGATACGCAGTATTTT. Translating it yields CSASLPSGAVRADTQYF.

V usage is TRBV28 and J usage is TRBJ2-1; 7 nucleotides align to TRBD1. Germline CDR1 and CDR2: MDHEN and SYDVKM. J gave up 4 bases and V 9 bases, and 24 bases lay outside the gene matches. The CDR3 extends over 19 amino acids. CDR3 sequence: CASPSSSTGPLTLYNEQFF. The CDR3 region has the DNA TGTGCCAGTCCGTCCAGTTCGACAGGGCCCCTCACCTTATACAATGAGCAGTTCTTC.

The chain has TRBV11-2 and TRBJ1-6, with TRBD1 matching over 8 bases. The V and J ends lost 2 bases and 9 bases, in that order; junction bases with no gene match: 6. Germline-derived CDR1 and CDR2 are SGHAT and FQNNGV. The CDR3 totals 15 residues. The CDR3: CASSLTGGRGSPLHF. CDR3 sequence (DNA): TGTGCCAGCAGCTTAACAGGGGGACGTGGTTCACCCCTCCACTTT.

The rearrangement joins TRBV29-1 to TRBJ1-1, with D possibly being TRBD1 (5 bases). Germline loops: CDR1 SQVTM, CDR2 ANQGSEA. The CDR3 sequence is 14 residues long. Trimming stripped 0 bases from V and 2 bases from J, with 10 bases between. The CDR3 loop reads CSVEDRGSNTEAFF. The CDR3 bases are TGCAGCGTTGAAGATCGGGGGAGCAACACTGAAGCTTTCTTT.

This sequence joins TRBV28 and TRBJ2-1, with 9 bases identical to TRBD2. J gave up 12 bases and V 2 bases, and 11 bases lay outside the gene matches. Germline CDR1 is MDHEN and CDR2 is SYDVKM. This CDR3 contains 15 residues. The CDR3 protein is CASSLVASGVKGQFF. As DNA, the CDR3 is TGTGCCAGCAGTTTAGTGGCTAGCGGGGTGAAGGGGCAGTTCTTC.

CDR3 protein: CASRTSGENTQYF. CDR3 coding DNA: TGTGCCAGTAGGACTAGCGGGGAAAATACGCAGTATTTT. The J gene is TRBJ2-3, the V gene TRBV19; 11 bases are a match to TRBD2. Unmatched junction bases numbered 3, after V lost 6 bases and J lost 7 bases. CDR1 LNHDA and CDR2 SQIVND come from the germline V gene (reference sequence). CDR3 length: 13 amino acids.

The chain uses TRBV28 and TRBJ1-3; D uncertain. The CDR3 totals 14 residues. The germline V gene encodes CDR1 MDHEN and CDR2 SYDVKM. V was shortened by 6 bases and J by 2 bases, with 11 bases between the two germline ends. In nucleotides, the CDR3 is TGTGCCAGCAGCACCGCCGGTGCTGGAAACACCATATATTTT. Translating gives CASSTAGAGNTIYF.

The V call is TRBV27, the J call TRBJ2-3, with 8 bases aligning to TRBD2. CDR3 size: 15 residues. Trimming took 4 bases from V and 6 from J; bases not matched to a gene: 9. The V gene's germline CDR1 is MNHEY and CDR2 SMNVEV (reference sequence). CDR3 amino acids: CASSSGAGALDTQYF. CDR3 in DNA: TGTGCCAGCAGTTCCGGAGCGGGGGCCCTTGATACGCAGTATTTT.

The V call is TRBV27, the J call TRBJ2-3; 7 bases align to TRBD2. With 9 bases clipped from V and 2 bases from J, the junction kept 11 bases outside the gene matches. This CDR3 region has 15 residues. Germline V gene data show CDR1 as MNHEY and CDR2 as SMNVEV (reference sequence). CDR3 amino acids: CASRPRRGITDTQYF. CDR3 DNA: TGTGCCAGTCGACCACGGCGGGGGATCACAGATACGCAGTATTTT.

The chain joins TRBV6-1 to TRBJ1-6, with 8 bases aligning to TRBD1. After removal of 3 bases from V and 9 bases from J, the junction contained 4 bases not matched to a gene. The CDR3 runs to 14 residues. CDR1 is MNHNS and CDR2 is SASEGT in the germline V gene. CDR3 DNA sequence: TGTGCCAGCAGTGACAGGGGGCGGATTTCACCCCTCCACTTT. Protein product: CASSDRGRISPLHF.

This chain joins TRBV11-2 and TRBJ2-3; D may be TRBD2 (6 bases). CDR1 and CDR2 (germline): SGHAT, FQNNGV. CDR3 length: 16 amino acids. V lost 4 bases to trimming and J lost 2 bases, with 16 bases between them. CDR3 nucleotides: TGTGCCAGCAGCTCTGAAGATGGGGGGAACACAGATACGCAGTATTTT. Translating it yields CASSSEDGGNTDTQYF. The whole variable domain, remainder taken from reference TRBV11-2 and TRBJ2-3, is EAGVAQSPRYKIIEKRQSVAFWCNPISGHATLYWYQQILGQGPKLLIQFQNNGVVDDSQLPKDRFSAERLKGVDSTLKIQPAKLEDSAVYLCASSSEDGGNTDTQYFGPGTRLTVL.

The rearrangement links TRBV7-9 to TRBJ1-2; D uncertain. This CDR3 is built from 12 residues. Germline-derived CDR1 and CDR2 are SEHNR and FQNEAQ (reference sequence). Trimming removed 3 bases at V and 8 bases at J, with 10 bases between. The CDR3 loop reads CASSFVDIGYTF. In DNA, the CDR3 is TGTGCCAGCAGCTTCGTAGACATCGGCTACACCTTC.